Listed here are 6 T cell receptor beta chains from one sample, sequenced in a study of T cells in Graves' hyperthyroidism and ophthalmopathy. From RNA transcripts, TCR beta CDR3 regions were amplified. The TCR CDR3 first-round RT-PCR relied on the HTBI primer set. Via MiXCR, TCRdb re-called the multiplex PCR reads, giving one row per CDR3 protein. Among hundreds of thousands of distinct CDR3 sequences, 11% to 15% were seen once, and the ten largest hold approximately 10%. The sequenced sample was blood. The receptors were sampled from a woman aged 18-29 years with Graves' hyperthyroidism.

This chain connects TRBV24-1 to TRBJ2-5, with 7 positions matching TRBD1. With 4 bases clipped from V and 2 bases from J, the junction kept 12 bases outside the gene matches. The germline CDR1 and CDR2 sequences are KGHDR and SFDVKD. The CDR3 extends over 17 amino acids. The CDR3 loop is CATSDAQGPLTQETQYF. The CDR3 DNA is TGTGCCACCAGTGACGCACAGGGGCCGCTCACACAAGAGACCCAGTACTTC.

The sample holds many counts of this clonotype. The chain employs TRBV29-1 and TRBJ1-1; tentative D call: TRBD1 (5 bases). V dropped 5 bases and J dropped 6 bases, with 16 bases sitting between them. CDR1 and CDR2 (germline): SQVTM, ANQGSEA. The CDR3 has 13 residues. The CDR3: CSVPQWGVPEAFF. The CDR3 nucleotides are TGCAGCGTTCCCCAGTGGGGGGTACCTGAAGCTTTCTTT.

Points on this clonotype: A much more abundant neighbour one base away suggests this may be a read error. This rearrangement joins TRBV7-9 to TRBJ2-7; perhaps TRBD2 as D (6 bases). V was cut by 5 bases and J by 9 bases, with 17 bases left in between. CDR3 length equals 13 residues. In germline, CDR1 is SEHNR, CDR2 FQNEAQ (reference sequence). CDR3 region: CASSPGTPMRQYF. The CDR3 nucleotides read TGTGCCAGCAGCCCCGGGACTCCCATGCGGCAGTACTTC.

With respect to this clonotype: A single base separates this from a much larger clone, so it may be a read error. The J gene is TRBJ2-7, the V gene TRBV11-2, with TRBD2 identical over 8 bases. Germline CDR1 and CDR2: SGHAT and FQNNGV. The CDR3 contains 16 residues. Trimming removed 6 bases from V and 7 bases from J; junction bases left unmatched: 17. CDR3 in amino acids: CASRSVAGRASNEQYF. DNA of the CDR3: TGTGCCAGCAGATCCGTAGCGGGGAGGGCCAGCAATGAGCAGTACTTC.

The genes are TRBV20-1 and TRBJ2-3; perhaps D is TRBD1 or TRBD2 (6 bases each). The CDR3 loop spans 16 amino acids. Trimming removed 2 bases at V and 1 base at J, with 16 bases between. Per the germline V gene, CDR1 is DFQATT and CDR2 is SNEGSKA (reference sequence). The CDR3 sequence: CSARPTGRGGTDTQYF. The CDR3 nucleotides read TGCAGTGCTAGACCAACAGGGCGCGGGGGCACAGATACGCAGTATTTT.

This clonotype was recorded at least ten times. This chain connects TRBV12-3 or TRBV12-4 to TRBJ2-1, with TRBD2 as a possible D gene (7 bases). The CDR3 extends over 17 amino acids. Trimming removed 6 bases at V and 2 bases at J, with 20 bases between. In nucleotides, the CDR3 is TGTGCCAGCAGCAATCTTCCCGCGGGGGCCACCTACAATGAGCAGTTCTTC. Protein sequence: CASSNLPAGATYNEQFF.